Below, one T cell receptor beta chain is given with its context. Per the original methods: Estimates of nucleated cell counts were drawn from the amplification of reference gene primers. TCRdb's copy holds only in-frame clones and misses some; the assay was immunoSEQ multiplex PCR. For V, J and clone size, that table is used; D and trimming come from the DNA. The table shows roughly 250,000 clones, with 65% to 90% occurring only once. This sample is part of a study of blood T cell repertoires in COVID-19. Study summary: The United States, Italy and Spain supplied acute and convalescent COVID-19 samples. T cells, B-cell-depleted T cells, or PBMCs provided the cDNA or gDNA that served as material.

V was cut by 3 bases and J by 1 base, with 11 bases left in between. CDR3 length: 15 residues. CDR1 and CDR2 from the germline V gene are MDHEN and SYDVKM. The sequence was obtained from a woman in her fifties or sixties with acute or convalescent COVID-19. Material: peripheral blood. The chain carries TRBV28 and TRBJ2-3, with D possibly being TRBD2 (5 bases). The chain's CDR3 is CASSFSYSGTDTQYF. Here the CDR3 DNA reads TGTGCCAGCAGTTTCTCCTATAGCGGCACAGATACGCAGTATTTT.